This T cell receptor (beta chain) stems from a study of graft-versus-host responses after intestinal transplantation. The method was immunoSEQ multiplex PCR; TCRdb's version includes in-frame clones alone and lacks a portion of them. The data hold 20,000 to 25,000 clones, with 56% observed a single time. Study observations and caveats: Patients who carried graft-donor T cell macrochimerism also had high graft-versus-host to host-versus-graft clonal ratios in their allografts. GvH clones detected in recipient marrow included some appearing first in ileum or blood.

Both CD3+CD4+ and CD3+CD8+ responders that were proliferating and CFSE-low underwent sorting after the reaction. The V gene's germline CDR1 is SEHNR and CDR2 FQNEAQ (reference sequence). This CDR3 comprises 15 residues. After removal of 5 bases from V and 6 bases from J, the junction contained 7 bases not matched to a gene. This material consisted of alloreactive CD4+ T cells from a mixed lymphocyte reaction culture, taken before intestinal transplant. The sample's subset: CFSE-low proliferating T cells sorted from roughly six-day pre-transplant mixed lymphocyte reaction (GvH or HvG direction). The source is a human patient who received an intestinal transplant. V usage is TRBV7-9 and J usage is TRBJ1-6; 7 bases are a match to TRBD1. In DNA form, the CDR3 reads TGTGCCAGCAGCCCTCCGGGACAGCCTAATTCACCCCTCCACTTT. Its translation: CASSPPGQPNSPLHF.